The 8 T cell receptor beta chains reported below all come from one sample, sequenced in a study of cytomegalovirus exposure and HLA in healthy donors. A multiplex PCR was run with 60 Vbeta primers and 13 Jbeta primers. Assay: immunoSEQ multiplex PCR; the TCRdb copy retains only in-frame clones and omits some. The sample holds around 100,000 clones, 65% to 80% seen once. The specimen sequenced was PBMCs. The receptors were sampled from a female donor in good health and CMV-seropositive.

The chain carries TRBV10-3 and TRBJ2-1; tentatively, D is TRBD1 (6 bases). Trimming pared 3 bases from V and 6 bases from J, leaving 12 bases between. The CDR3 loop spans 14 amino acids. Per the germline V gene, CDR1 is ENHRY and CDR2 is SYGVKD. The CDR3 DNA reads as TGTGCCATCAGTGACCGAAGGGGGTTCAATGAGCAGTTCTTC. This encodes CAISDRRGFNEQFF.

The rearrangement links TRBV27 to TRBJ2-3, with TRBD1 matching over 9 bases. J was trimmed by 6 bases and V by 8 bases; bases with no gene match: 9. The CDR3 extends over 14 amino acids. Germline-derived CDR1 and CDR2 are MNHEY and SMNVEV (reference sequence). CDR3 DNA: TGTGCCAGCCGATGGACAGGGGCGTCGGATACGCAGTATTTT. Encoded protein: CASRWTGASDTQYF.

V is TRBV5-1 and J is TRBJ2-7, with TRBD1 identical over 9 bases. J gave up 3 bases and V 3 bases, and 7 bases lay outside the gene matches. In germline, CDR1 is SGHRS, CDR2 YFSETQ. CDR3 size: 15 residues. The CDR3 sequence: CASSSGTGQGYEQYF. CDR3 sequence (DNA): TGCGCCAGCAGCTCGGGGACGGGACAGGGCTACGAGCAGTACTTC.

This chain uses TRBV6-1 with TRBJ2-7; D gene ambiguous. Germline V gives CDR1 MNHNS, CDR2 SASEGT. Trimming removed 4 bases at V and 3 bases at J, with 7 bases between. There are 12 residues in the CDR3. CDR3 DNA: TGTGCCAGCAGTGCTCGGGTCTACGAGCAGTACTTC. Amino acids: CASSARVYEQYF.

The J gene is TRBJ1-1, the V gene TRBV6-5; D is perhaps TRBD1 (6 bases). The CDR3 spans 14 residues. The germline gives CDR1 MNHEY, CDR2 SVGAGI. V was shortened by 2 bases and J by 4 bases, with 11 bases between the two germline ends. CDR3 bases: TGTGCCAGCAGTTACGGACAGCTCGTCACTGAAGCTTTCTTT. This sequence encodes CASSYGQLVTEAFF.

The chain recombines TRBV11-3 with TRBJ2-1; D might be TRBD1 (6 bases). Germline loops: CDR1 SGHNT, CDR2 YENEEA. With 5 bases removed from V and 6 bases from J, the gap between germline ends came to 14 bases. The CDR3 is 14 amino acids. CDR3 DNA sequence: TGTGCCAGCAGCGAACAGGGACGAAGCAATGAGCAGTTCTTC. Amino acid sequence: CASSEQGRSNEQFF.

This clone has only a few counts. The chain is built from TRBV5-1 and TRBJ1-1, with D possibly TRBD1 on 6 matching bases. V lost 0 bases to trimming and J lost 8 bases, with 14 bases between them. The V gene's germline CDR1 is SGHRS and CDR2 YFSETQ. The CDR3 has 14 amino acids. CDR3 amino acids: CASSLAGGAAEAFF. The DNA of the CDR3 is TGCGCCAGCAGCTTGGCGGGGGGCGCCGCGGAAGCTTTCTTT.

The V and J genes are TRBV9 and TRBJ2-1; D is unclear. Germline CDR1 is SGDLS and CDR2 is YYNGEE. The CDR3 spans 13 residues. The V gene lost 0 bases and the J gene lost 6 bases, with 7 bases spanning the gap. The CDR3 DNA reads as TGTGCCAGCAGCGTAGGAGCGTCCAATGAGCAGTTCTTC. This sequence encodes CASSVGASNEQFF.